This TCR beta chain was sequenced in a study of blood T cell repertoires in COVID-19. Participant-given clinical history determined each cohort assignment. Generated by immunoSEQ multiplex PCR, the TCRdb table keeps only in-frame clones and is missing some. The sample records around 220,000 clones, just over 90% being singletons. The CDR3 has 16 amino acids. V lost 5 bases to trimming and J lost 1 base, with 15 bases between them. Looked up from germline, CDR1 is SGHTA and CDR2 is FQGTGA. Specimen: PBMCs or T cells enriched from blood (not recorded which). The chain uses TRBV7-3 and TRBJ2-4; D is uncertain. The TCR originated in a woman between 18 and 30 years old who had recovered from COVID-19. CDR3 region: CASSPTPAAAKNIQYF. The CDR3 DNA follows: TGTGCCAGCAGCCCAACTCCTGCTGCGGCCAAAAACATTCAGTACTTC.